A selection of T cell receptor beta chains follows, all from one sample in a study of T cell responses to AZD1222 COVID-19 vaccine. The assay was immunoSEQ multiplex PCR, and TCRdb's table has in-frame clones only and misses some. This repertoire shows over 110,000 clones, 85% to 95% found once; its top ten account for roughly 9.9%. The sample here was peripheral blood, taken 28 days after the second AZD1222 dose. These receptors were collected from an adult who received the AZD1222 COVID-19 vaccine. Each CDR3 is given with its conserved first and last residue. The order of the fields is V gene, D gene, J gene, clone size, CDR3 DNA, CDR3 protein. The D gene is left open where the match is weak. The size field is filled for only some rows; it gives once, few, many or a size class.

>TRBV27|.|TRBJ1-2|.
TGTGCCAGCAGTCCCGGAAGCTATGGCTACACCTTC
CASSPGSYGYTF
>TRBV10-3|.|TRBJ1-1|.
TGTGCCATCAAAAGGGAGGGGACTGAAGCTTTCTTT
CAIKREGTEAFF
>TRBV11-2|TRBD2|TRBJ2-1|once
TGTGCCAGCAGCTTAGGAACTCCGGGACTAGCGGTCTACAATGAGCAGTTCTTC
CASSLGTPGLAVYNEQFF
>TRBV30|TRBD1|TRBJ1-1|.
TGTGCCTGGCGACCTGACAGGGTATACACTGAAGCTTTCTTT
CAWRPDRVYTEAFF
>TRBV11-2|TRBD1|TRBJ2-2|few
TGTGCCAGCAGCCAGGACAGGGGGGGCACCGGGGAGCTGTTTTTT
CASSQDRGGTGELFF
>TRBV2|TRBD1|TRBJ1-2|.
TGTGCCAGCAGCCTCTGGACAGGCGAATCCTTC
CASSLWTGESF
>TRBV2|TRBD1|TRBJ2-5|.
TGTGCCAGCAGCCGGACAGGGGGGTACCAAGAGACCCAGTACTTC
CASSRTGGYQETQYF
>TRBV10-3|.|TRBJ2-2|.
TGTGCCATCAGTGAACAGGGTGCCGGGGAGCTGTTTTTT
CAISEQGAGELFF
>TRBV15|TRBD1|TRBJ1-5|.
TGTGCCACCAGCACCAGGACAGGGGTCGGTCAGCCCCAGCATTTT
CATSTRTGVGQPQHF
>TRBV6-5|.|TRBJ1-1|.
TGTGCCAGCAGTTACCTTACAGGAGTATCGAACACTGAAGCTTTCTTT
CASSYLTGVSNTEAFF
>TRBV29-1|.|TRBJ2-7|.
TGCAGCGTTACTGGAGATCTCGAGCAGTACTTC
CSVTGDLEQYF
>TRBV7-6|.|TRBJ2-1|.
TGTGCCAGCAGCTTAGGTCGGGGGAGGAGCTCCTACAATGAGCAGTTCTTC
CASSLGRGRSSYNEQFF
>TRBV9|.|TRBJ2-1|few
TGTGCCAGCAGCGTAGGGGGACGGAGAGGTACGAATGAGCAGTTCTTC
CASSVGGRRGTNEQFF
>TRBV27|.|TRBJ1-1|.
TGTGCCAGCAGTTCCCTCCTTGGAGCTATGAACACTGAAGCTTTCTTT
CASSSLLGAMNTEAFF